The rows below give T cell receptor beta chains drawn from one sample of a study of blood T cell repertoires in COVID-19. TCRdb's table, derived via immunoSEQ multiplex PCR, lists solely in-frame clones and lacks some. The repertoire has roughly 350,000 clones, 87% of them found once; the top ten carry about 6%. The sequenced sample consisted of peripheral blood. All receptors come from a woman aged 45-65 years with COVID-19, enrolled during active disease. Each CDR3 is given with its conserved first and last residue. The order of the fields is clone size, D gene, V gene, J gene, CDR3 DNA, CDR3 protein. A D gene is named only where the DNA matches it firmly. Clone size is given for some rows only: seen once, a few or many times, or a class if the clone is expanded.

-	-	TRBV28	TRBJ1-1	TGTGCCAGCAGTTTAGATTGGAGCCACACTGAAGCTTTCTTT	CASSLDWSHTEAFF
-	TRBD2	TRBV7-3	TRBJ2-7	TGTGCCAGCAGCTTAGGGCCTAGCGGGAGTTACGAGCAGTACTTC	CASSLGPSGSYEQYF
once	-	TRBV6-6	TRBJ2-1	TGTGCCAGCAGATTAGACAGGCACCAGTTCTTC	CASRLDRHQFF
-	TRBD1	TRBV3-1/TRBV3-2	TRBJ1-1	TGTGCCAGCAGCCTAACCCGGTACGTGACAGGGGGCTCTCAAGCTTTCTTT	CASSLTRYVTGGSQAFF
-	TRBD1	TRBV15	TRBJ1-1	TGTGCCACCAGCAGAGGGAACGAGGGGGCTAGGAACACTGAAGCTTTCTTT	CATSRGNEGARNTEAFF
once	-	TRBV10-1	TRBJ1-4	TGCGCCAGCGGCAGTGGAGGGTCCCATGGAGAAAAACTGTTTTTT	CASGSGGSHGEKLFF
few	-	TRBV11-2	TRBJ1-5	TGTGCCAGCAGCTTAGTAGCGGATCAGCCCCAGCATTTT	CASSLVADQPQHF
-	-	TRBV19	TRBJ1-2	TGTGCCAGTAGCTTCGGACAGAACTATGGCTACACCTTC	CASSFGQNYGYTF
-	TRBD1	TRBV19	TRBJ1-5	TGTGCCAGTAGCGACAGGGAGTCTTCTTATAGCAATCAGCCCCAGCATTTT	CASSDRESSYSNQPQHF
-	TRBD2	TRBV27	TRBJ2-1	TGTGCCAGCAGTTTGGCTAGCGGACGGACCTACAATGAGCAGTTCTTC	CASSLASGRTYNEQFF
-	TRBD2	TRBV19	TRBJ2-5	TGTGCCAGTAGTCGACTAGCGGGCGCCTCCCAAGAGACCCAGTACTTC	CASSRLAGASQETQYF
-	TRBD2	TRBV19	TRBJ2-3	TGTGCCACGAAGACTAGCGGGAGGTCCTCCCCTAGCACAGATACGCAGTATTTT	CATKTSGRSSPSTDTQYF
-	-	TRBV6-1	TRBJ2-1	TGTGCCAGCAGTGAGGCTAGAGGGTCCACGGCCGTTCGGTTCTTC	CASSEARGSTAVRFF
-	-	TRBV12-2	TRBJ2-1	TGTGCAAGTCGCTTAGCGGGGACTAGCGGGGACCTCAAGGAGCAGTTCTTC	CASRLAGTSGDLKEQFF
-	-	TRBV24-1	TRBJ1-1	TGTGCCACCAGAGGCGGAGGGGCTGAAGCTTTCTTT	CATRGGGAEAFF
-	-	TRBV5-8	TRBJ1-4	TGTGCCAGCAGCTTGATGGGGGCAGATGAAAAACTGTTTTTT	CASSLMGADEKLFF
-	TRBD1	TRBV19	TRBJ1-5	TGTGCCAGTAAAACTTGGGACAGTTGGGATCAGCCCCAGCATTTT	CASKTWDSWDQPQHF
once	TRBD2	TRBV5-1	TRBJ2-1	TGCGCCAGCAGCTTACTAGCGGGAGACCTCTACAATGAGCAGTTCTTC	CASSLLAGDLYNEQFF
-	-	TRBV4-1	TRBJ1-1	TGCGCCAGCAGCCAAGAATACGGCACTGAAGCTTTCTTT	CASSQEYGTEAFF
-	-	TRBV7-2	TRBJ1-1	TGTGCCAGCAGCTTAAATCAGGGGATCTTCACTGAAGCTTTCTTT	CASSLNQGIFTEAFF
-	TRBD2	TRBV24-1	TRBJ2-1	TGTGCCACCAGTGACGCCGGGACTAGCAACAATGAGCAGTTCTTC	CATSDAGTSNNEQFF
-	TRBD1	TRBV11-2	TRBJ2-2	TGTGCCAGCAGGACTCCGGGACAGGCCCGCACCGGGGAGCTGTTTTTT	CASRTPGQARTGELFF
-	TRBD2	TRBV18	TRBJ2-7	TGTGCCACCGCCAAGGCCCCGGGGGGCGAGCAGTACTTC	CATAKAPGGEQYF
-	TRBD1	TRBV18	TRBJ1-1	TGTGCCAGCTCACCAAGCGACAGGGTGGGAAACACTGAAGCTTTCTTT	CASSPSDRVGNTEAFF
-	-	TRBV6-1	TRBJ2-7	TGTGCCAGTCAGGGGAGCTCCTACGAGCAGTACTTC	CASQGSSYEQYF
once	TRBD1	TRBV6-5	TRBJ1-2	TGTGCCAGCAGTCGACAGGGGGAGGGAGGCTACACCTTC	CASSRQGEGGYTF
-	-	TRBV27	TRBJ2-4	TGTGCCAGCAGTTGGGACACGGGTCTAGCCAAAAACATTCAGTACTTC	CASSWDTGLAKNIQYF
-	TRBD1	TRBV12-3/TRBV12-4	TRBJ1-2	TGTGCCAGCAGTCCTGGGACAGTTGATGGCTACACCTTC	CASSPGTVDGYTF
-	TRBD1	TRBV27	TRBJ2-5	TGTGCCAGCCAGCCCCGGACAGGGCGGGAGACCCAGTACTTC	CASQPRTGRETQYF
-	TRBD1	TRBV7-2	TRBJ2-1	TGTGCCAGCAGCGCGCAGGGGGCGACCTACAATGAGCAGTTCTTC	CASSAQGATYNEQFF
-	TRBD2	TRBV5-4	TRBJ2-1	TGTGCCAGCAGCTCTGCTACTAGCGGGAGGGGTGAGCAGTTCTTC	CASSSATSGRGEQFF
-	TRBD1	TRBV5-1	TRBJ2-5	TGCGCCAGCAGCACAACAGGGGCGCAAGAGACCCAGTACTTC	CASSTTGAQETQYF
once	-	TRBV19	TRBJ1-1	TGTGCCAGTAGCTCGACAGCCTATACTATCGAAGCTTTCTTT	CASSSTAYTIEAFF
once	-	TRBV19	TRBJ2-5	TGTGCCAGTAGGCGAGGGAGGGGGTTACAGACCCAGTACTTC	CASRRGRGLQTQYF
-	-	TRBV30	TRBJ1-3	TGTGCCTGGAGTGAGGGGGTAGGGGCCTCTGGAAACACCATATATTTT	CAWSEGVGASGNTIYF
-	TRBD1	TRBV19	TRBJ1-2	TGTGCCAGTAGTATCGAGACAGGGGCTTATGGCTACACCTTC	CASSIETGAYGYTF
-	TRBD2	TRBV18	TRBJ2-5	TGTGCCAGCTCACCCGCGGGAGGGAAAGAGACCCAGTACTTC	CASSPAGGKETQYF
-	TRBD1	TRBV9	TRBJ2-1	TGTGCCAGCAGCGTAGGTGCGGGACAGGGAAACAATGAGCAGTTCTTC	CASSVGAGQGNNEQFF
-	TRBD2	TRBV6-5	TRBJ2-5	TGTGCCAGCAGAGCTAGCGGGAGAGTTCAAGAGACCCAGTACTTC	CASRASGRVQETQYF
few	TRBD1	TRBV29-1	TRBJ1-1	TGCAGCGTTCTCAGGGGGGACACTGAAGCTTTCTTT	CSVLRGDTEAFF
-	TRBD1	TRBV4-1	TRBJ2-7	TGCGCCAGCAGACCCACAGGGGGCAGCGAGCAGTACTTC	CASRPTGGSEQYF
-	TRBD1	TRBV13	TRBJ1-1	TGTGCCAGCAGCTTAGGTGGGACAGGGCGGTACACTGAAGCTTTCTTT	CASSLGGTGRYTEAFF